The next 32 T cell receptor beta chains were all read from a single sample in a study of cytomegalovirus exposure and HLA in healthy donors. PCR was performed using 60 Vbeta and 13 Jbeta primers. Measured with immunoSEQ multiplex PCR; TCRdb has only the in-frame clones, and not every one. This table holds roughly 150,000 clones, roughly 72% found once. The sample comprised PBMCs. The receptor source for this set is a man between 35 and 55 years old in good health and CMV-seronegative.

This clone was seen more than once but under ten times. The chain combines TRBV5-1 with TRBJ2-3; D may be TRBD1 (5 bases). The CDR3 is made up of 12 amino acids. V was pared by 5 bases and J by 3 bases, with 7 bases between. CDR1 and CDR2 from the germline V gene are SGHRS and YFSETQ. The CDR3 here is CASRQGTDTQYF. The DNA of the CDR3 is TGCGCCAGCAGGCAGGGAACAGATACGCAGTATTTT.

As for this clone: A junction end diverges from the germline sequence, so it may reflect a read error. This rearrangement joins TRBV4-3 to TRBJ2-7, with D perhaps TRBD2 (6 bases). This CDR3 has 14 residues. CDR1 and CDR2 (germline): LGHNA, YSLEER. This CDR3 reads CASSQDRVSGEQHF. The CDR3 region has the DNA TGCGCCAGCAGCCAAGATCGGGTTAGCGGCGAGCAGCACTTC.

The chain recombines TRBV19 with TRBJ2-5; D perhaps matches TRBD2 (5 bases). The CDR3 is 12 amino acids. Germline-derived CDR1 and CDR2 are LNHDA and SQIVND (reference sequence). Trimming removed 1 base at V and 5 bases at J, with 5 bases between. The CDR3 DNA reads TGTGCCAGTAGTATAGGCGGGGAGACCCAGTACTTC. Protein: CASSIGGETQYF.

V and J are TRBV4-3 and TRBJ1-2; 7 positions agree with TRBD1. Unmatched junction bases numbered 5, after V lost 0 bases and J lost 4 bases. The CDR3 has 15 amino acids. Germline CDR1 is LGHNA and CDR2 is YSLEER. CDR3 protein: CASSQETGYSYGYTF. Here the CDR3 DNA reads TGCGCCAGCAGCCAAGAGACAGGGTATAGCTATGGCTACACCTTC.

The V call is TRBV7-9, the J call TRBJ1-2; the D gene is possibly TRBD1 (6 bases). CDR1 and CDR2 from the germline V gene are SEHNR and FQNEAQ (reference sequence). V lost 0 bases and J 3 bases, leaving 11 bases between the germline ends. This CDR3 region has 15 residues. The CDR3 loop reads CASSLALGQHYGYTF. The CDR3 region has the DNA TGTGCCAGCAGCTTAGCGCTAGGACAGCACTATGGCTACACCTTC. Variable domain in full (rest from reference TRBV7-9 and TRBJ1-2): DTGVSQNPRHKITKRGQNVTFRCDPISEHNRLYWYRQTLGQGPEFLTYFQNEAQLEKSRLLSDRFSAERPKGSFSTLEIQRTEQGDSAMYLCASSLALGQHYGYTFGSGTRLTVV.

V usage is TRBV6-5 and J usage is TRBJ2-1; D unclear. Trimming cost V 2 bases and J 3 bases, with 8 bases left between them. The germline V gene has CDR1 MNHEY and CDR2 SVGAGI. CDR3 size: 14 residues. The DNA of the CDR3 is TGTGCCAGCAGTTACGAGATGTACTACAATGAGCAGTTCTTC. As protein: CASSYEMYYNEQFF.

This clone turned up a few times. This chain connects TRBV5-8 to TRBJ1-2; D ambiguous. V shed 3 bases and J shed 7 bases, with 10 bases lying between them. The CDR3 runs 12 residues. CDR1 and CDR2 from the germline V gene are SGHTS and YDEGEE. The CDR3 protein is CASSSGVSGYTF. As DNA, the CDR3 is TGTGCCAGCAGCTCCGGGGTATCTGGCTACACCTTC. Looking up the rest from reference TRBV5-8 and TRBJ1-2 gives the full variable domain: EAGVTQSPTHLIKTRGQQATLRCSPISGHTSVYWYQQALGLGLQFLLWYDEGEERNRGNFPPRFSGRQFPNYSSELNVNALELEDSALYLCASSSGVSGYTFGSGTRLTVV.

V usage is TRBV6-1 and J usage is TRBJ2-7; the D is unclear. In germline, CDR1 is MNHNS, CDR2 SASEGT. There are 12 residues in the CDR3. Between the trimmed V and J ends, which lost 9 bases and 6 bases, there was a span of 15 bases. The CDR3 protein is CASTETVSEQYF. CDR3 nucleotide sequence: TGTGCCAGTACAGAGACGGTTTCCGAGCAGTACTTC.

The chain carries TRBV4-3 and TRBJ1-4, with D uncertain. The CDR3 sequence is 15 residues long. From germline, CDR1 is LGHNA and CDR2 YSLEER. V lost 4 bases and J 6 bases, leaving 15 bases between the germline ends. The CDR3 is CASSPLHSEDEKLFF. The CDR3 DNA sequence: TGCGCCAGCAGCCCCCTGCACTCGGAGGATGAAAAACTGTTTTTT.

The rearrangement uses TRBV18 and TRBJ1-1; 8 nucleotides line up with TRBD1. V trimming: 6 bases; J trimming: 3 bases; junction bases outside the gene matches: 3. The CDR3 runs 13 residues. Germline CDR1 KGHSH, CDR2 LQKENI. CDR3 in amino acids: CASSPDRDTEAFF. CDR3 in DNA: TGTGCCAGCTCGCCGGACAGGGACACTGAAGCTTTCTTT.

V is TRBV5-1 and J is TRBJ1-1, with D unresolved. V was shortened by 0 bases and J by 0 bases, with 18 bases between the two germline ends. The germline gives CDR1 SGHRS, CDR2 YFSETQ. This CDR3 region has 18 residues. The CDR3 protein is CASSLGYGSHHLNTEAFF. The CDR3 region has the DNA TGCGCCAGCAGCTTGGGATACGGGTCGCATCATTTGAACACTGAAGCTTTCTTT.

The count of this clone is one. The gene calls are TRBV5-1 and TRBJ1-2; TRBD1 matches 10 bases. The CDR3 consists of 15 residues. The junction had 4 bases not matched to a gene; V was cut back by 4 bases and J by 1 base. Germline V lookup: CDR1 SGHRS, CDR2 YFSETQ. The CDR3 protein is CASSLRTGGNYGYTF. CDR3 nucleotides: TGCGCCAGCAGCCTACGGACAGGGGGTAACTATGGCTACACCTTC.

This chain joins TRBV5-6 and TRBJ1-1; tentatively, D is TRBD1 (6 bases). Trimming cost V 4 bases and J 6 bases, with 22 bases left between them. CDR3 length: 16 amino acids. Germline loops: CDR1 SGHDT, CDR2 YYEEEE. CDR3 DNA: TGTGCCAGCAGCGGGGGGGCAGACGCAAGGGTCTCTGAAGCTTTCTTT. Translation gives CASSGGADARVSEAFF.

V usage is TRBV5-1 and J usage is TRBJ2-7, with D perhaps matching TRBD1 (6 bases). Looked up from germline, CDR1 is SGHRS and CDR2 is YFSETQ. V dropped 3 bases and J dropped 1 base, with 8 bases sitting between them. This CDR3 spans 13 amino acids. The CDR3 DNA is TGCGCCAGCAGCTCCAGGGGATCCTACGAGCAGTACTTC. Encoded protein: CASSSRGSYEQYF. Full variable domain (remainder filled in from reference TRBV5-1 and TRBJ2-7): KAGVTQTPRYLIKTRGQQVTLSCSPISGHRSVSWYQQTPGQGLQFLFEYFSETQRNKGNFPGRFSGRQFSNSRSEMNVSTLELGDSALYLCASSSRGSYEQYFGPGTRLTVT.

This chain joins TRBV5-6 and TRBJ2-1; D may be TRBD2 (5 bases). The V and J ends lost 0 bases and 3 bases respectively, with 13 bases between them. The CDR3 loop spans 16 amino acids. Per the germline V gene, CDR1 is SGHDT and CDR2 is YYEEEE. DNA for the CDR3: TGTGCCAGCAGCTTGGTAAGCGGAGGCGACTACAATGAGCAGTTCTTC. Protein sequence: CASSLVSGGDYNEQFF.

The CDR3 protein is CSARGNNEKLFF. The CDR3 coding sequence is TGCAGCGCCCGGGGGAATAATGAAAAACTGTTTTTT. This sequence joins TRBV29-1 and TRBJ1-4, with D perhaps TRBD1 (5 bases). Germline V CDR1 and CDR2: SQVTM, ANQGSEA. The CDR3 covers 12 residues. With 7 bases removed from V and 4 bases from J, the gap between germline ends came to 10 bases.

The CDR3 loop reads CASSEFGLAGAREETQYF. For the CDR3, the DNA is TGTGCCAGCAGTGAATTTGGGCTAGCGGGGGCCAGGGAGGAGACCCAGTACTTC. The chain recombines TRBV2 with TRBJ2-5, with 10 bases that match TRBD2. The trim removed 2 bases at V and 5 bases at J, leaving 14 bases unmatched. The germline gives CDR1 SNHLY, CDR2 FYNNEI. This CDR3 has 18 residues.

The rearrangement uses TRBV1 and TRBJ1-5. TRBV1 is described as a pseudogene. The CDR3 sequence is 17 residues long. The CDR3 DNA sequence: TGCACCAGCAGCCCCCGCCCCGGACGGGATGGCAATCAGCCCCAGCATTTT. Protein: CTSSPRPGRDGNQPQHF.

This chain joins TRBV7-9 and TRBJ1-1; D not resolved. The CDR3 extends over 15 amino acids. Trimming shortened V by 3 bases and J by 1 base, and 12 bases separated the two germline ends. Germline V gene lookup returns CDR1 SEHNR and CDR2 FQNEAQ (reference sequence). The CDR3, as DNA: TGTGCCAGCAGCTTTGAGACTCCCTGGAACACTGAAGCTTTCTTT. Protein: CASSFETPWNTEAFF.

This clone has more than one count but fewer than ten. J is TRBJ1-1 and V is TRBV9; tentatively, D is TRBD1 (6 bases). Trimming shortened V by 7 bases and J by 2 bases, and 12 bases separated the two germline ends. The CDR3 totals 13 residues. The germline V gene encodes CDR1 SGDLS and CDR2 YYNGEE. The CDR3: CASRGTTNTEAFF. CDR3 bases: TGTGCCAGCCGAGGGACAACTAACACTGAAGCTTTCTTT.

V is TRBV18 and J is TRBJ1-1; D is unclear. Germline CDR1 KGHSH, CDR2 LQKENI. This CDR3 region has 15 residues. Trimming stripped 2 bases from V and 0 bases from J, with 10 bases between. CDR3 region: CASSPGLGMNTEAFF. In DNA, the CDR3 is TGTGCCAGCTCACCAGGGCTTGGCATGAACACTGAAGCTTTCTTT.

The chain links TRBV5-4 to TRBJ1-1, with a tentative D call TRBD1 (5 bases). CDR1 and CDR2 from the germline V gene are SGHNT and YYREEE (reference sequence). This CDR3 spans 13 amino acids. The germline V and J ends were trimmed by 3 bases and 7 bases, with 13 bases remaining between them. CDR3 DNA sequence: TGTGCCAGCAGCTACGACAGTCGCGGTGAAGCTTTCTTT. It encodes CASSYDSRGEAFF. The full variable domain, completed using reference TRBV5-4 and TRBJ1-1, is ETGVTQSPTHLIKTRGQQVTLRCSSQSGHNTVSWYQQALGQGPQFIFQYYREEENGRGNFPPRFSGLQFPNYSSELNVNALELDDSALYLCASSYDSRGEAFFGQGTRLTVV.

CDR3 nucleotides: TGTGCCAGCCTAAACCCGGACACATCGGAAACCTTC. Translated, it gives CASLNPDTSETF. The chain joins TRBV6-5 to TRBJ1-2; the D gene is possibly TRBD1 (5 bases). V dropped 8 bases and J dropped 14 bases, with 21 bases sitting between them. From germline, CDR1 is MNHEY and CDR2 SVGAGI. The CDR3 is 12 amino acids.

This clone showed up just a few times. CDR3: CASSLGSEAFF. CDR3 sequence (DNA): TGTGCCAGCAGCTTAGGCAGTGAAGCTTTCTTT. The genes are TRBV7-9 and TRBJ1-1; D gene ambiguous. The CDR3 runs to 11 residues. V was shortened by 1 base and J by 7 bases, with 4 bases between the two germline ends. In germline, CDR1 is SEHNR, CDR2 FQNEAQ (reference sequence).

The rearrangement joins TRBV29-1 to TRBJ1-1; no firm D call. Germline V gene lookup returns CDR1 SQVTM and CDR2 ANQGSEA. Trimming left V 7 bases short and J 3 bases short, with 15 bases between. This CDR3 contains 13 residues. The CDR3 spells CSAIPRADTEAFF. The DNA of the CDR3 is TGCAGCGCCATCCCCAGAGCGGACACTGAAGCTTTCTTT. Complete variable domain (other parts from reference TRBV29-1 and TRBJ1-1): SAVISQKPSRDICQRGTSLTIQCQVDSQVTMMFWYRQQPGQSLTLIATANQGSEATYESGFVIDKFPISRPNLTFSTLTVSNMSPEDSSIYLCSAIPRADTEAFFGQGTRLTVV.

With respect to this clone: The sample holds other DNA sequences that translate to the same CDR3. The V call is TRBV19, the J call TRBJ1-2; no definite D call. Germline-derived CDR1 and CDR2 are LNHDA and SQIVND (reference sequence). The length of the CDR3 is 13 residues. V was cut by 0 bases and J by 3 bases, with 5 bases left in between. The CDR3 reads CASSIDRDYGYTF. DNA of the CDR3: TGTGCCAGTAGTATAGATCGGGACTATGGCTACACCTTC.

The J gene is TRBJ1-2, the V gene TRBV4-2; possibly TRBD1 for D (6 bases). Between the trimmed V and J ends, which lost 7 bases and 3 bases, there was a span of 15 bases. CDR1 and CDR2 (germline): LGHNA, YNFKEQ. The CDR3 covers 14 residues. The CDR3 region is CASTPSGGDYGYTF. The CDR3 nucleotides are TGTGCCAGCACCCCCAGCGGGGGCGACTATGGCTACACCTTC.

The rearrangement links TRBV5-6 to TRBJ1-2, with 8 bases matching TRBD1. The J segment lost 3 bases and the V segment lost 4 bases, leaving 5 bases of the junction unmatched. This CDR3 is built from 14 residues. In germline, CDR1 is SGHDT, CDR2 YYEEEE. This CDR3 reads CASSPQGDYYGYTF. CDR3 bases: TGTGCCAGCAGCCCACAGGGGGACTACTATGGCTACACCTTC.

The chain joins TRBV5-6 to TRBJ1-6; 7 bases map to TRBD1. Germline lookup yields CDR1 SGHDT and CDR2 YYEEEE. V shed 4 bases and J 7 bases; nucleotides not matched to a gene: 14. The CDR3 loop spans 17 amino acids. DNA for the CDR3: TGTGCCAGCAGCCCCACCTTAGGGACAGTCCTAAATTCACCCCTCCACTTT. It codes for CASSPTLGTVLNSPLHF.

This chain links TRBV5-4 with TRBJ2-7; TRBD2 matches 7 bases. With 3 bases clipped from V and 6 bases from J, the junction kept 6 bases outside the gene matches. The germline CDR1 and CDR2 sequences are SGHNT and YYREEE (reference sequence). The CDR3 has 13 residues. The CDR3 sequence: CASSSDSGFEQYF. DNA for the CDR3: TGTGCCAGCAGCTCAGATAGCGGGTTCGAGCAGTACTTC.

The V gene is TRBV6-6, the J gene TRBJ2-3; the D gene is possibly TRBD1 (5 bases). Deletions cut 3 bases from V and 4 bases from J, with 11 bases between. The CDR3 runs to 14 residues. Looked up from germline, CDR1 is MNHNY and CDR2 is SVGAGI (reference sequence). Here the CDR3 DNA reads TGTGCCAGCAGTTATGACAGAAACCCAGATACGCAGTATTTT. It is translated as CASSYDRNPDTQYF.

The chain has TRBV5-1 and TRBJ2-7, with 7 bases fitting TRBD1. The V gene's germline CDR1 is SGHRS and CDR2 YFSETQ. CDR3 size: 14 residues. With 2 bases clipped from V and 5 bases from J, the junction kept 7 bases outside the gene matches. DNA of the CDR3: TGCGCCAGCAGCTTAGTACAGGGGAACCACGAGCAGTACTTC. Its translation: CASSLVQGNHEQYF.